This T cell receptor (beta chain) emerged from a study of blood T cell repertoires in COVID-19 (dated by TCRdb to 2020 to 2021). Turning to the overall study: Samples covering the acute and convalescent phases of COVID-19 were provided by collaborators in the United States, Italy and Spain. The prospective study material was composed of cDNA or gDNA derived from T cells, B-cell-depleted T cells, or PBMCs. The dataset comprised deeply sampled blood TCRbeta repertoires from subjects exposed to, actively infected with, or recovered from COVID-19. The repertoires were released in a freely available public database meant as a resource for research on the immune response to SARS-CoV-2. Samples came from the ongoing ImmuneRACE study (first 160 participants) plus 1,254 subjects from 6 global collaborators. A de-identified subject ID, COVID-19 status, age in years and sex were almost always included in the sample metadata. HLA class I and class II types, where available, came from metadata supplied by the sample provider rather than from assay-based typing.

The study at large found these results: The amount of clinical and demographic metadata varied by source and participant and was provided uncurated.

Enrolling through a virtual design, the prospective study's participants ranged in age from roughly 18 to 89 years and lived across roughly 23 United States geographic areas. In the prospective study, participants were assigned to cohorts based on the clinical history participants reported in a screening survey and a study questionnaire. ImmuneRACE Cohort 3 recovered participants were defined by two consecutive negative NP/OP PCR tests, healthcare professional clearance, or symptom resolution. Mobile phlebotomists in the prospective study collected whole blood, serum and a nasopharyngeal or oropharyngeal swab from every participant. Prospective study participants could optionally give additional blood draws and questionnaires over a roughly two-month period. Before DNA extraction, blood samples from the prospective study were shipped at room temperature or frozen. A note on this clone: What antigen it recognizes has not been identified. No clone much larger than this one lies a single base away; base qualities are absent.

TCRbeta CDR3 regions were amplified from genomic DNA using the immunoSEQ Assay, a bias-controlled multiplex PCR. Turning to the authors' computational methods: The number of nucleated cells in each sample was estimated by amplification of reference gene primers within the assay. Sequence reads were collapsed and filtered to measure the absolute abundance of every unique TCRbeta CDR3 rearrangement. For each sample, productive Simpson clonality was calculated by taking the square root of Simpson's diversity index across productive rearrangements. TCRdb mirrors the immuneACCESS table, restricted to in-frame sequences. Some clones are absent from its copies; in checked studies, under half trace to an unresolved V gene, and the reason for the others is unknown. The V and J calls and clone size were taken over from that table, and D and trimming were inferred from the DNA. For this sample there are about 280,000 clones; around 88% appear just once. Of the sample, over 6% is held by the ten largest clones.

The CDR3 has 15 amino acids, counting the end cysteine and phenylalanine. Only the CDR3 DNA is retained, 45 bases long and in frame from the first base. Reading the germline V gene gives CDR1 SGHDN and CDR2 FVKESK. Trimming leaves V shorter by 4 bases and J shorter by 0 bases, with the junction holding 0 bases beyond the gene matches. This receptor was obtained from a woman aged 40 to 55 who had recovered from COVID-19. The rearrangement combines TRBV14 with TRBJ2-3; 11 central nucleotides agree with TRBD2. Sequenced input: PBMCs or T cells enriched from blood (not recorded which). The sequenced DNA: TGTGCCAGCAGCCGGACTAGCGGGAGCACAGATACGCAGTATTTT. This is translated as CASSRTSGSTDTQYF.